The T cell receptor beta chain under discussion was sequenced for a study of T cell changes during pregnancy in multiple sclerosis. Germline loops: CDR1 SGHRS, CDR2 YFSETQ. The CDR3 runs 13 residues. V was cut by 4 bases and J by 5 bases, with 12 bases left in between. Assay: immunoSEQ multiplex PCR; the TCRdb copy retains only in-frame clones and omits some. The sample shows 55,000 to 75,000 clones, roughly 94% of them seen only once. The sequenced sample was peripheral blood, obtained after pregnancy. The sequence was collected from a female donor with multiple sclerosis, enrolled in a pregnancy study. The chain uses TRBV5-1 and TRBJ2-5; maybe TRBD1 (5 bases). The CDR3 nucleotides read TGCGCCAGCAGCCAAAGGGGTCCGGAGACCCAGTACTTC. It translates to CASSQRGPETQYF.